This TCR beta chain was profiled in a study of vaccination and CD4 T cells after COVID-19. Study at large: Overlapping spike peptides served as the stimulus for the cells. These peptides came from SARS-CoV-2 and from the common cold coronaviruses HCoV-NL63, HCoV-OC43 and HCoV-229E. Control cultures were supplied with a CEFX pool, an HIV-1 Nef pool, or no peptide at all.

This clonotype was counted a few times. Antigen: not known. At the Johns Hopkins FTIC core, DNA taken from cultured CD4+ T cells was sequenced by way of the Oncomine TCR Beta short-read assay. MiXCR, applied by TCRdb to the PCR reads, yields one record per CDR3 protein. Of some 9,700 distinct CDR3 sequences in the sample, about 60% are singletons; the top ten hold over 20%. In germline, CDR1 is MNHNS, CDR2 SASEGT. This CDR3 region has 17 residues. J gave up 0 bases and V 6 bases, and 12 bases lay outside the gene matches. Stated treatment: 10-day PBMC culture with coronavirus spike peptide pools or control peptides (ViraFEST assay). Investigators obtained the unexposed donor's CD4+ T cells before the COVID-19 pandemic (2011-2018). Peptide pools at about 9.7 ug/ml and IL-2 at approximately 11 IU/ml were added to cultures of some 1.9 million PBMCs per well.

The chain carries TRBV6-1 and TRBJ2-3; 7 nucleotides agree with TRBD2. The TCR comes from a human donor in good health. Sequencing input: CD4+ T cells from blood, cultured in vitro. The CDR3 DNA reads TGTGCCAGCAGCGACCGGCCGGGAGCGGGGAGCACAGATACGCAGTATTTT. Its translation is CASSDRPGAGSTDTQYF.